A selection of T cell receptor beta chains follows, all from one sample in a study of regulatory T cells in long-lasting Graves disease. TCRdb called the multiplex PCR reads again in MiXCR, with one record for every CDR3 protein. The sample contains around 250,000 distinct CDR3 sequences, around 20% of which appear only once. Source: peripheral blood mononuclear cells (PBMCs), taken at new diagnosis, from a patient treated with antithyroid drugs. The source of these receptors is a female donor with Graves disease. The CDR3 runs from the conserved cysteine through the conserved F or W. Fields, in order: J gene, V gene, clone size, D gene, CDR3 protein, CDR3 DNA. D genes are given only for firm matches. Not all rows give a size; the values are once, few, many and, for expanded clones, a class.

J: TRBJ2-2; V: TRBV4-1; size: few; D: NA; CDR3: CASSQDYKGSANTGELFF; DNA: TGCGCCAGCAGCCAAGATTATAAAGGCTCCGCGAACACCGGGGAGCTGTTTTTT
J: TRBJ2-2; V: TRBV6-5; size: many; D: NA; CDR3: CASSSTRGYGNTGELFF; DNA: TGTGCCAGCAGTTCAACTCGGGGGTACGGGAACACCGGGGAGCTGTTTTTT
J: TRBJ2-1; V: TRBV6-5; size: many; D: TRBD2; CDR3: CASSYSLVSGGAYNEQFF; DNA: TGTGCCAGCAGTTACTCGTTGGTTAGCGGGGGGGCCTACAATGAGCAGTTCTTC
J: TRBJ2-1; V: TRBV20-1; size: many; D: TRBD2; CDR3: CSARGLAGERDNEQFF; DNA: TGCAGTGCTAGGGGCTTAGCGGGAGAAAGGGACAATGAGCAGTTCTTC
J: TRBJ2-2; V: TRBV7-9; size: many; D: TRBD1; CDR3: CASSLRQGFGELFF; DNA: TGTGCCAGCAGCTTGAGACAGGGGTTCGGGGAGCTGTTTTTT
J: TRBJ2-2; V: TRBV2; size: once; D: NA; CDR3: CASSEAGTLNTGELFF; DNA: TGTGCCAGCAGCGAGGCCGGGACCCTAAACACCGGGGAGCTGTTTTTT
J: TRBJ2-2; V: TRBV7-3; size: NA; D: NA; CDR3: CASSPRQSDFNTGELFF; DNA: TGTGCCAGCAGCCCAAGACAGTCCGATTTTAACACCGGGGAGCTGTTTTTT
J: TRBJ2-3; V: TRBV14; size: many; D: NA; CDR3: CASSQGQVTDTQYF; DNA: TGTGCCAGCAGCCAAGGTCAGGTTACAGATACGCAGTATTTT
J: TRBJ2-1; V: TRBV29-1; size: NA; D: TRBD1; CDR3: CSVEVWDSSYNEQFF; DNA: TGCAGCGTTGAAGTCTGGGACAGCTCCTACAATGAGCAGTTCTTC
J: TRBJ2-2; V: TRBV10-3; size: many; D: NA; CDR3: CAISERGEYGELFF; DNA: TGTGCCATCAGTGAACGGGGAGAATACGGGGAGCTGTTTTTT
J: TRBJ2-1; V: TRBV19; size: NA; D: NA; CDR3: CATNRLDDYNEQFF; DNA: TGTGCCACCAACAGGCTGGATGACTACAATGAGCAGTTCTTC
J: TRBJ2-3; V: TRBV3-1; size: many; D: NA; CDR3: CASSTRKSTDTQYF; DNA: TGTGCCAGCAGCACACGGAAGAGCACAGATACGCAGTATTTT
J: TRBJ2-1; V: TRBV7-3; size: many; D: TRBD2; CDR3: CASSSTGLPYNEQFF; DNA: TGTGCCAGCAGCTCCACGGGACTACCCTACAATGAGCAGTTCTTC
J: TRBJ2-5; V: TRBV5-1; size: many; D: TRBD2; CDR3: CASSLELAGGQETQYF; DNA: TGCGCCAGCAGCTTGGAGCTAGCGGGGGGCCAAGAGACCCAGTACTTC
J: TRBJ2-7; V: TRBV20-1; size: many; D: NA; CDR3: CSAALDSSYEQYF; DNA: TGCAGTGCTGCCCTAGACTCCTCCTACGAGCAGTACTTC
J: TRBJ1-3; V: TRBV13; size: many; D: NA; CDR3: CASSSGGQDSGNTIYF; DNA: TGTGCCAGCAGCTCAGGCGGTCAGGACTCTGGAAACACCATATATTTT
J: TRBJ2-7; V: TRBV6-5; size: many; D: NA; CDR3: CASSYSGPYEQYF; DNA: TGTGCCAGCAGTTACTCGGGGCCCTACGAGCAGTACTTC
J: TRBJ2-5; V: TRBV11-2; size: many; D: NA; CDR3: CASSAEGGQAYETQYF; DNA: TGTGCCAGCAGCGCCGAGGGGGGGCAGGCCTATGAGACCCAGTACTTC
J: TRBJ2-1; V: TRBV19; size: few; D: NA; CDR3: CASSIMRVSYNEQFF; DNA: TGTGCCAGTAGTATAATGCGGGTATCCTACAATGAGCAGTTCTTC
J: TRBJ2-1; V: TRBV6-2/TRBV6-3; size: many; D: NA; CDR3: CASKGHSTGGDEQFF; DNA: TGTGCCAGCAAGGGGCACTCCACAGGTGGCGATGAGCAGTTCTTC
J: TRBJ2-7; V: TRBV20-1; size: NA; D: NA; CDR3: CSASRSLEDEQYF; DNA: TGCAGTGCTAGTCGGTCCCTTGAGGACGAGCAGTACTTC
J: TRBJ2-7; V: TRBV7-2; size: NA; D: TRBD2; CDR3: CASSLVASGASYEQYF; DNA: TGTGCCAGCAGCTTAGTGGCTAGCGGGGCTTCCTACGAGCAGTACTTC
J: TRBJ2-1; V: TRBV20-1; size: many; D: TRBD2; CDR3: CSARDGTSGTYEQFF; DNA: TGCAGTGCTAGAGATGGGACTAGCGGGACCTATGAGCAGTTCTTC
J: TRBJ1-2; V: TRBV7-9; size: many; D: TRBD1; CDR3: CASSLLAGGMRSGYTF; DNA: TGTGCCAGCAGCTTACTGGCAGGGGGAATGAGAAGTGGCTACACCTTC
J: TRBJ2-1; V: TRBV24-1; size: many; D: TRBD2; CDR3: CATSDPTSRSYNEQFF; DNA: TGTGCCACCAGTGATCCGACTAGCCGCTCCTACAATGAGCAGTTCTTC
J: TRBJ2-2; V: TRBV4-1; size: many; D: NA; CDR3: CASSQGPQGRGTGELFF; DNA: TGCGCCAGCAGCCAGGGCCCCCAAGGCCGTGGCACCGGGGAGCTGTTTTTT
J: TRBJ2-3; V: TRBV20-1; size: many; D: NA; CDR3: CSARVNQDSTDTQYF; DNA: TGCAGTGCTAGAGTTAACCAAGACTCAACCGATACGCAGTATTTT
J: TRBJ2-3; V: TRBV7-3; size: once; D: TRBD2; CDR3: CASSFCRNGHGRGDWTRYF; DNA: TGTGCCAGCAGCTTTTGCAGGAACGGGCATGGGCGGGGGGATTGGACGCGGTATTTT
J: TRBJ2-3; V: TRBV13; size: few; D: TRBD2; CDR3: CASSLTSGGRTDTQYF; DNA: TGTGCCAGCAGCTTGACTAGCGGGGGACGCACAGATACGCAGTATTTT
J: TRBJ2-7; V: TRBV9; size: many; D: NA; CDR3: CASSLTGRAYEQYF; DNA: TGTGCCAGCAGCCTTACGGGACGGGCCTACGAGCAGTACTTC
J: TRBJ2-3; V: TRBV7-2; size: NA; D: TRBD1; CDR3: CASSLNEGATDTQYF; DNA: TGTGCCAGCAGCTTAAATGAGGGGGCGACAGATACGCAGTATTTT
J: TRBJ2-3; V: TRBV4-2; size: many; D: TRBD1; CDR3: CASSQEGTGGADTQYF; DNA: TGTGCCAGCAGCCAAGAAGGGACAGGAGGGGCAGATACGCAGTATTTT
J: TRBJ2-5; V: TRBV28; size: NA; D: NA; CDR3: CASSLPGGRRYQETQYF; DNA: TGTGCCAGCAGTTTACCCGGGGGGCGGAGGTACCAAGAGACCCAGTACTTC
J: TRBJ2-7; V: TRBV20-1; size: few; D: NA; CDR3: CSARVGGTLANEQYF; DNA: TGCAGTGCTAGGGTAGGCGGTACCCTCGCCAACGAGCAGTACTTC
J: TRBJ2-3; V: TRBV11-2; size: NA; D: TRBD1; CDR3: CASSLGVRGTGGFRDTQYF; DNA: TGTGCCAGCAGCTTAGGGGTCCGGGGGACAGGGGGCTTTAGGGATACGCAGTATTTT
J: TRBJ1-2; V: TRBV4-2; size: NA; D: NA; CDR3: CASNSGDGANYGYTF; DNA: TGTGCCAGCAACTCCGGAGACGGCGCTAACTATGGCTACACCTTC
J: TRBJ2-1; V: TRBV11-3; size: many; D: TRBD2; CDR3: CASSLSGSNEQFF; DNA: TGTGCCAGCAGCTTAAGCGGGAGTAATGAGCAGTTCTTC
J: TRBJ2-1; V: TRBV6-5; size: NA; D: TRBD2; CDR3: CASSYSTIASGELTYNEQFF; DNA: TGTGCCAGCAGTTACTCGACTATAGCTAGCGGGGAATTAACCTACAATGAGCAGTTCTTC
J: TRBJ1-2; V: TRBV14; size: many; D: NA; CDR3: CASSQDWTLNYGYTF; DNA: TGTGCCAGCAGCCAAGATTGGACCCTTAACTATGGCTACACCTTC
J: TRBJ2-7; V: TRBV29-1; size: many; D: TRBD1; CDR3: CSVGTGIAYEQYF; DNA: TGCAGCGTGGGGACAGGTATCGCCTACGAGCAGTACTTC
J: TRBJ2-7; V: TRBV29-1; size: many; D: NA; CDR3: CSVEQGDGHYEQYF; DNA: TGCAGCGTTGAGCAAGGGGACGGTCACTACGAGCAGTACTTC
J: TRBJ2-1; V: TRBV29-1; size: NA; D: TRBD2; CDR3: CSVVRLAGKNSYNEQFF; DNA: TGCAGCGTTGTCCGACTAGCGGGAAAAAACTCCTACAATGAGCAGTTCTTC
J: TRBJ2-7; V: TRBV4-1; size: many; D: NA; CDR3: CASSPPRLPREQYF; DNA: TGCGCCAGCAGCCCGCCAAGACTGCCGCGCGAGCAGTACTTC
J: TRBJ2-7; V: TRBV2; size: NA; D: NA; CDR3: CASSTRGGYEQYF; DNA: TGTGCCAGCAGTACCCGCGGAGGCTACGAGCAGTACTTC
J: TRBJ1-5; V: TRBV19; size: few; D: TRBD1; CDR3: CASSSQGGPSNQPQHF; DNA: TGTGCCAGTAGTAGTCAGGGGGGGCCCAGCAATCAGCCCCAGCATTTT
J: TRBJ2-5; V: TRBV6-1; size: few; D: TRBD2; CDR3: CASRSRGRGETQYF; DNA: TGTGCCAGCCGGAGCCGCGGGAGGGGAGAGACCCAGTACTTC
J: TRBJ2-7; V: TRBV7-2; size: many; D: NA; CDR3: CASRETGSEQYF; DNA: TGTGCCAGCAGGGAAACAGGCTCCGAGCAGTACTTC
J: TRBJ2-3; V: TRBV18; size: many; D: TRBD2; CDR3: CASSSGRTDTQYF; DNA: TGTGCCAGCTCAAGCGGGAGAACAGATACGCAGTATTTT
J: TRBJ2-3; V: TRBV19; size: NA; D: NA; CDR3: CASRDPTDTQYF; DNA: TGTGCCAGTAGGGACCCCACAGATACGCAGTATTTT
J: TRBJ1-1; V: TRBV7-8; size: many; D: NA; CDR3: CASTRQVNTEAFF; DNA: TGTGCCAGCACCCGACAGGTGAACACTGAAGCTTTCTTT
J: TRBJ1-6; V: TRBV6-9; size: NA; D: NA; CDR3: CASSYEADFDSPLHF; DNA: TGTGCCAGCAGTTACGAGGCCGACTTCGACTCACCCCTCCACTTT
J: TRBJ2-7; V: TRBV20-1; size: many; D: TRBD2; CDR3: CSARGPGTSGGSAYEQYF; DNA: TGCAGTGCTAGAGGACCCGGGACTAGCGGGGGATCGGCCTACGAGCAGTACTTC
J: TRBJ2-3; V: TRBV10-3; size: NA; D: NA; CDR3: CAISEVVGAADTQYF; DNA: TGTGCCATCAGTGAGGTCGTGGGAGCAGCAGATACGCAGTATTTT
J: TRBJ2-2; V: TRBV5-1; size: many; D: TRBD1; CDR3: CASSRSPGQGPGELFF; DNA: TGCGCCAGCAGCCGATCCCCGGGACAGGGGCCCGGGGAGCTGTTTTTT
J: TRBJ1-1; V: TRBV20-1; size: many; D: NA; CDR3: CSASDPGDYTEAFF; DNA: TGCAGTGCTTCTGACCCGGGCGATTACACTGAAGCTTTCTTT
J: TRBJ1-2; V: TRBV5-1; size: NA; D: NA; CDR3: CTSSEDNGYTF; DNA: TGCACCAGCAGCGAGGACAATGGCTACACCTTC
J: TRBJ1-1; V: TRBV20-1; size: many; D: NA; CDR3: CSAVGGGMGNTEAFF; DNA: TGCAGTGCCGTGGGAGGGGGAATGGGGAACACTGAAGCTTTCTTT
J: TRBJ1-2; V: TRBV20-1; size: NA; D: TRBD1; CDR3: CSAPKPGTGGSGNYGYTF; DNA: TGCAGTGCCCCTAAGCCGGGGACAGGGGGCTCGGGTAACTATGGCTACACCTTC
J: TRBJ2-5; V: TRBV29-1; size: many; D: NA; CDR3: CSVEDIQVLGSQYF; DNA: TGCAGCGTTGAAGATATTCAGGTCCTTGGGTCCCAGTACTTC